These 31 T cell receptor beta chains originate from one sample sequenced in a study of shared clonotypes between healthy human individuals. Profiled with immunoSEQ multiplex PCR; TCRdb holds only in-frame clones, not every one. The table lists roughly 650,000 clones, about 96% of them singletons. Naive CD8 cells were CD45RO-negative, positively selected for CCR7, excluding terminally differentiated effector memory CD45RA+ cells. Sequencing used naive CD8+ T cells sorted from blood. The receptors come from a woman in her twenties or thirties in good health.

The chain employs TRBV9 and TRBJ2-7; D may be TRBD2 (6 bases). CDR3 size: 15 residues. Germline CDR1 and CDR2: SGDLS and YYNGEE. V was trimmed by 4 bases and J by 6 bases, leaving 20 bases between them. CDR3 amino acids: CASSPGRRGFGEQYF. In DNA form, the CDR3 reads TGTGCCAGCAGCCCTGGACGACGGGGGTTCGGCGAGCAGTACTTC.

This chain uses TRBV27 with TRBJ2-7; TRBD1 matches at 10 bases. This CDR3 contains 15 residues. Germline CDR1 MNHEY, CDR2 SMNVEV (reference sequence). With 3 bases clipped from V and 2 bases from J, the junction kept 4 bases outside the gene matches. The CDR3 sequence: CASSFRDRGTYEQYF. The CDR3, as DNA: TGTGCCAGCAGTTTCCGGGACAGGGGCACCTACGAGCAGTACTTC.

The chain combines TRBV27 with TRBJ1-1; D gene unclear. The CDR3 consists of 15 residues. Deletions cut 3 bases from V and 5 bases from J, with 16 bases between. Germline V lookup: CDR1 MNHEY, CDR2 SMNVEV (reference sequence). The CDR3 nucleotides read TGTGCCAGCAGTTTGGGTTTCTCGGGGATTACTGAAGCTTTCTTT. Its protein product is CASSLGFSGITEAFF.

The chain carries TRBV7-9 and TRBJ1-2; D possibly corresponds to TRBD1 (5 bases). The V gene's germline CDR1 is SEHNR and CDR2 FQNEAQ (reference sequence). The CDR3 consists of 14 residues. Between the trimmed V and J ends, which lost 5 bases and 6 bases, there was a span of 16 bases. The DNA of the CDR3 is TGTGCCAGCAGCCCCAGGACGGGACTAGATGGCTACACCTTC. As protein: CASSPRTGLDGYTF.

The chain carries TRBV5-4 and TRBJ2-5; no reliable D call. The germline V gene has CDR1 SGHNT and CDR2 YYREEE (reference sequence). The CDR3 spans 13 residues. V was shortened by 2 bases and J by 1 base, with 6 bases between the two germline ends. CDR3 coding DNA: TGTGCCAGCAGCTTCGCTGCCCAAGAGACCCAGTACTTC. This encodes CASSFAAQETQYF. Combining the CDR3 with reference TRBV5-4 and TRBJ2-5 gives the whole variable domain ETGVTQSPTHLIKTRGQQVTLRCSSQSGHNTVSWYQQALGQGPQFIFQYYREEENGRGNFPPRFSGLQFPNYSSELNVNALELDDSALYLCASSFAAQETQYFGPGTRLLVL.

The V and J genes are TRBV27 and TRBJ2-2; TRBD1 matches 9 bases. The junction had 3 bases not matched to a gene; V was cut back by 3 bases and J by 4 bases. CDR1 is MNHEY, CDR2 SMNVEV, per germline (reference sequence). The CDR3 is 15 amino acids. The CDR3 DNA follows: TGTGCCAGCAGTTTCGGACAGGGGCCCACCGGGGAGCTGTTTTTT. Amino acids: CASSFGQGPTGELFF.

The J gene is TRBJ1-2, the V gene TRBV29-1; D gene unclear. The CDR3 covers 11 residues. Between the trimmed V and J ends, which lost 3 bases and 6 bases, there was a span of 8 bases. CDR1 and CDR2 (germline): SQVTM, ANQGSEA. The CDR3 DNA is TGCAGCGTTGATTGGGGAAATGGCTACACCTTC. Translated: CSVDWGNGYTF. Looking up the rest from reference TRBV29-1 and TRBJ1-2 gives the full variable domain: SAVISQKPSRDICQRGTSLTIQCQVDSQVTMMFWYRQQPGQSLTLIATANQGSEATYESGFVIDKFPISRPNLTFSTLTVSNMSPEDSSIYLCSVDWGNGYTFGSGTRLTVV.

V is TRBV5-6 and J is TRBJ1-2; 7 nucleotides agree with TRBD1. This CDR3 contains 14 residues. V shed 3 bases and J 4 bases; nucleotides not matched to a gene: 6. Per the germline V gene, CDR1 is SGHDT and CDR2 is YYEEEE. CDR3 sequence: CASSWDRASYGYTF. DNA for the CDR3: TGTGCCAGCAGCTGGGACAGAGCCTCCTATGGCTACACCTTC.

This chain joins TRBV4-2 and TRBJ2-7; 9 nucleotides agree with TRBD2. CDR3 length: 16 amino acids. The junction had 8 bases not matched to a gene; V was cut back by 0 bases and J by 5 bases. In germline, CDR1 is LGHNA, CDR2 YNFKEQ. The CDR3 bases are TGTGCCAGCAGCCAAGAAACAGCGGGAGGTGCCAACGAGCAGTACTTC. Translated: CASSQETAGGANEQYF.

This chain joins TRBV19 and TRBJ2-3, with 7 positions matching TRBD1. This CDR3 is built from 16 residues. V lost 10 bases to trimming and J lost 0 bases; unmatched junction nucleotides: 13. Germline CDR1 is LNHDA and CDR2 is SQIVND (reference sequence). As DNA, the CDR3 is TGTGCCACCGCTGAAAGGGACAGCTCTAGCACAGATACGCAGTATTTT. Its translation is CATAERDSSSTDTQYF.

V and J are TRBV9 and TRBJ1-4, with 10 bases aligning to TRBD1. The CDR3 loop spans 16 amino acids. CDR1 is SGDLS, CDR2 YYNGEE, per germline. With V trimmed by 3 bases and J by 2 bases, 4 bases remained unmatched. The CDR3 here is CASSGGQGVTNEKLFF. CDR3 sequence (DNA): TGTGCCAGCAGCGGAGGACAGGGGGTTACTAATGAAAAACTGTTTTTT. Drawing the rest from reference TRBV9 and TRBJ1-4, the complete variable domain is DSGVTQTPKHLITATGQRVTLRCSPRSGDLSVYWYQQSLDQGLQFLIQYYNGEERAKGNILERFSAQQFPDLHSELNLSSLELGDSALYFCASSGGQGVTNEKLFFGSGTQLSVL.

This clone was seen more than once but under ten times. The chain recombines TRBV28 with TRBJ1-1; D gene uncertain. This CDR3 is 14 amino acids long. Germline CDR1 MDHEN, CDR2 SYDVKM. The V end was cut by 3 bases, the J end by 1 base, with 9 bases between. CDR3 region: CASSFAGSNTEAFF. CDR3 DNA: TGTGCCAGCAGTTTTGCGGGATCGAACACTGAAGCTTTCTTT.

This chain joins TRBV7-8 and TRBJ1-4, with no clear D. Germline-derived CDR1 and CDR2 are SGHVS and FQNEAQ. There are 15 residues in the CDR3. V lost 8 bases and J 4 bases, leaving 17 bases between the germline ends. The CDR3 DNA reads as TGTGCCAGCTCCTTAGGACCAACCTTTAATGAAAAACTGTTTTTT. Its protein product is CASSLGPTFNEKLFF.

The chain's CDR3 is CASSSGRNNQPQHF. The DNA of the CDR3 is TGTGCCAGCAGCTCCGGACGGAACAATCAGCCCCAGCATTTT. The genes are TRBV5-8 and TRBJ1-5; no clear D gene. In germline, CDR1 is SGHTS, CDR2 YDEGEE. Deletions cut 3 bases from V and 3 bases from J, with 10 bases between. The CDR3 totals 14 residues.

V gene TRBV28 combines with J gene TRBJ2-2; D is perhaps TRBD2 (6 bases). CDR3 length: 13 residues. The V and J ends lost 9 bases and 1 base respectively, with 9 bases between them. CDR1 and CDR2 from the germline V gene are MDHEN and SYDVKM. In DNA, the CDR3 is TGTGCCAGTCTTAGCGGGAACACCGGGGAGCTGTTTTTT. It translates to CASLSGNTGELFF.

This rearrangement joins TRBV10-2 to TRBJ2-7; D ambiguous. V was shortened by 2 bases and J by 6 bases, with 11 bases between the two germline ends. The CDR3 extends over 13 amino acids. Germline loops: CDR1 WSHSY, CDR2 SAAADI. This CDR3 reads CASSEVSPTEQYF. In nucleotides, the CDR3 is TGCGCCAGCAGTGAGGTTAGCCCCACCGAGCAGTACTTC.

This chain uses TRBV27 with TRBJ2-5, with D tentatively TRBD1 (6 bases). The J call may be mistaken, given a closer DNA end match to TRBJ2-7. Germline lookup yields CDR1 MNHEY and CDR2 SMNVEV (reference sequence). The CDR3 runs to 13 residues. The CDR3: CASSFTGIYEQYF. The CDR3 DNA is TGTGCCAGCAGTTTCACAGGGATTTACGAGCAGTACTTC.

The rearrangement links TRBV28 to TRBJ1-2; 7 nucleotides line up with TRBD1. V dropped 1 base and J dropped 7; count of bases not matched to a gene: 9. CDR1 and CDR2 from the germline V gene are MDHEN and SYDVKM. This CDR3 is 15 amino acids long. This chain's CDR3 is CASSLSQTGSSGYTF. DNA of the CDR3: TGTGCCAGCAGTTTATCCCAGACAGGGAGCTCTGGCTACACCTTC.

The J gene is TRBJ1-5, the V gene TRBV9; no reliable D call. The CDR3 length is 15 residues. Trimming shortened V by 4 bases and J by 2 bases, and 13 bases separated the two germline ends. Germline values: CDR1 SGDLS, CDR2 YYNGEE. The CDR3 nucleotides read TGTGCCAGCAGCTCGGATGGGGTGGGCAATCAGCCCCAGCATTTT. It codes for CASSSDGVGNQPQHF.

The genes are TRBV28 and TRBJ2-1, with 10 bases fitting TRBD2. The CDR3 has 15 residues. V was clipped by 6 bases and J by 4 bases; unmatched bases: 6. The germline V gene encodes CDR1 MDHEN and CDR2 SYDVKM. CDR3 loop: CASSPLAGPYNEQFF. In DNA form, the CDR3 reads TGTGCCAGCAGCCCACTAGCGGGACCATACAATGAGCAGTTCTTC.

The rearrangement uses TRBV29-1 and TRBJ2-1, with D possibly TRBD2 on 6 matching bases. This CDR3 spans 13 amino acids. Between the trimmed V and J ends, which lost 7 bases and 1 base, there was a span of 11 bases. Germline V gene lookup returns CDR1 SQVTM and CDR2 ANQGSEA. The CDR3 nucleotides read TGCAGCGCCCGACTAGTTTCCTACAATGAGCAGTTCTTC. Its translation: CSARLVSYNEQFF.

CDR3 residues: CASSRGLAGAHVYEQYF. CDR3 in DNA: TGTGCCAGCAGCCGGGGACTAGCGGGAGCTCACGTCTACGAGCAGTACTTC. The chain is built from TRBV28 and TRBJ2-7; 14 positions agree with TRBD2. The CDR3 runs to 17 residues. CDR1 and CDR2 (germline): MDHEN, SYDVKM. Trimming took 6 bases from V and 3 from J; bases not matched to a gene: 10.

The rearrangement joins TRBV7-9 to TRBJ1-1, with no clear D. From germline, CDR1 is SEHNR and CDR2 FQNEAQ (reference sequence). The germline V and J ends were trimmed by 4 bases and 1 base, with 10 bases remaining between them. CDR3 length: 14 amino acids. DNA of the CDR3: TGTGCCAGCAGCTCCAGGACCGCGAACACTGAAGCTTTCTTT. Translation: CASSSRTANTEAFF.

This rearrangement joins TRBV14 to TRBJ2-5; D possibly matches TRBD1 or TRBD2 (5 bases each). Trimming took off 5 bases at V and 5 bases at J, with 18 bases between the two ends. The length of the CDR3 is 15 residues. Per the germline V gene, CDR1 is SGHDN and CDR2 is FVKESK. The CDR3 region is CASSYTGTLRETQYF. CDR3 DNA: TGTGCCAGCAGCTATACCGGGACCCTAAGGGAGACCCAGTACTTC.

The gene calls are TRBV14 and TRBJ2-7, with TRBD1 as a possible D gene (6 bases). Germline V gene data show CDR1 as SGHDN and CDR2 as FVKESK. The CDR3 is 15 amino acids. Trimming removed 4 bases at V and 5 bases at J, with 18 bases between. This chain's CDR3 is CASSPRGHGGHEQYF. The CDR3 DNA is TGTGCCAGCAGCCCCAGGGGACACGGTGGCCACGAGCAGTACTTC.

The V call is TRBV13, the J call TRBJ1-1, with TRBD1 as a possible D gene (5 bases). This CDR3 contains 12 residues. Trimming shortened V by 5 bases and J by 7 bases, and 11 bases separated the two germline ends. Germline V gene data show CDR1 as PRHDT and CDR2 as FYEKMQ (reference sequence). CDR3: CASSPRRGEAFF. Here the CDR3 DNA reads TGTGCCAGCAGCCCACGAAGGGGTGAAGCTTTCTTT.

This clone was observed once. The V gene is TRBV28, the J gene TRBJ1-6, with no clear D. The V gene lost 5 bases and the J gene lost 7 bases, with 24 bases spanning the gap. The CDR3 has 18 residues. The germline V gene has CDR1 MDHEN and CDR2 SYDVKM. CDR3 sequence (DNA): TGTGCCAGCAGTCTCGGGGTTCCTATAAGGCAGCCAAATTCACCCCTCCACTTT. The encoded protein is CASSLGVPIRQPNSPLHF.

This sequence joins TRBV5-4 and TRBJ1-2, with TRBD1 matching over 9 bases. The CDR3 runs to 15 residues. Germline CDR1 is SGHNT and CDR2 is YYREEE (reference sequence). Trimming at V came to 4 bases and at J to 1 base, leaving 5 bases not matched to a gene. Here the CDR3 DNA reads TGTGCCAGCAGCACCTGGACAGGGGATAACTATGGCTACACCTTC. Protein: CASSTWTGDNYGYTF.

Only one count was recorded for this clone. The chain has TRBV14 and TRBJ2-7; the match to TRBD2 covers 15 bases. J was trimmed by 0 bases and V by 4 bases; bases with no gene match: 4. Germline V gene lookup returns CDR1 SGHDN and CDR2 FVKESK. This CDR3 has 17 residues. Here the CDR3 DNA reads TGTGCCAGCAGCCCCGGGACTAGCGGGGGGAGCTCCTACGAGCAGTACTTC. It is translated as CASSPGTSGGSSYEQYF.

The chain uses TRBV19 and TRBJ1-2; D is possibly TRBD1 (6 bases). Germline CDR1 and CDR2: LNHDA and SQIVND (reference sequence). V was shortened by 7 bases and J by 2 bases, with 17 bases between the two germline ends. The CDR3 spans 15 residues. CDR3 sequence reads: CASIGFGDTNYGYTF. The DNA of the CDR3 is TGTGCCAGTATTGGGTTTGGGGACACAAACTATGGCTACACCTTC.

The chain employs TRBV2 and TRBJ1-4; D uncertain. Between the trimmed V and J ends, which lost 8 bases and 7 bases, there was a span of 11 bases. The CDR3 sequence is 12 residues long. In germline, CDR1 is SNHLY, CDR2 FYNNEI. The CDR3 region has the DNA TGTGCCAGCGTTTCAAGCAGTGAAAAACTGTTTTTT. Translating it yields CASVSSSEKLFF.